This paragraph reports one TCR beta chain. The data belong to a study of Ad26.COV2.S vaccination and SARS-CoV-2 variants. Treatment specified: 15 to 20 received Ad26.COV2.S at low or high dose, single or two shots; a few received placebo; per-sample allocation not given. Sample collection was performed on day 63 after the first vaccine or placebo injection. Generated by immunoSEQ multiplex PCR, the TCRdb table keeps only in-frame clones and is missing some. The sample has hundreds of thousands of clones, about 89% seen once; the top ten hold about 5%. The V and J ends lost 4 bases and 8 bases, in that order; junction bases with no gene match: 3. Germline V gives CDR1 LNHDA, CDR2 SQIVND (reference sequence). The CDR3 is 12 amino acids.

Sequences were derived from peripheral blood, sampled in a trial of Ad26.COV2.S vaccine versus placebo. This receptor was identified in a person between 18 and 65 years old who received the Ad26.COV2.S COVID-19 vaccine or a placebo. The V gene is TRBV19, the J gene TRBJ1-2; 8 bases agree with TRBD1. Here the CDR3 reads CASSKDRDGYTF. CDR3 coding DNA: TGTGCCAGTAGTAAGGACAGGGACGGCTACACCTTC.